The T cell receptor beta chain described here comes from a study of T cell changes during pregnancy in multiple sclerosis. After removal of 4 bases from V and 2 bases from J, the junction contained 4 bases not matched to a gene. This CDR3 spans 14 amino acids. The germline V gene encodes CDR1 SGHRS and CDR2 YFSETQ. Here immunoSEQ multiplex PCR was the method, and the copy in TCRdb shows in-frame clones only, minus some. Seen here are fewer than 90,000 clones, roughly 95% observed once, and the top ten hold less than 1.5%. The rearrangement joins TRBV5-1 to TRBJ2-7; TRBD1 matches 9 bases. This sample comprised peripheral blood, obtained in the third trimester of pregnancy. The sequence derives from a female donor in good health, enrolled as a control in a pregnancy study. The CDR3 reads CASSRDRATYEQYF. Here the CDR3 DNA reads TGCGCCAGCAGCCGGGACAGGGCGACCTACGAGCAGTACTTC.